This TCR beta chain was captured in a study of T cell responses to AZD1222 COVID-19 vaccine. Overall study context: Second doses at about 4 or about 12 weeks were pooled.

About this clone: No antigen is known for it.

The table came from immunoSEQ multiplex PCR; TCRdb's copy has only in-frame clones and leaves some out. The sample contains about 210,000 clones, about 92% of which appear only once. There are 13 residues in the CDR3. V lost 4 bases, J lost 3 bases, and 10 bases lay in between. Germline V lookup: CDR1 SGHRS, CDR2 YFSETQ. Points from the study as a whole: Clonal diversity was possibly underestimated; the donors were predominantly white British and more often female.

The TCR was taken from an adult in good health. The material was peripheral blood, obtained on day 0 of AZD1222 vaccination. The chain uses TRBV5-1 and TRBJ1-1; no firm D call. In DNA, the CDR3 is TGCGCCAGCAGCCCCCTTCGAGACACTGAAGCTTTCTTT. The encoded protein is CASSPLRDTEAFF.